The subject of this entry is one T cell receptor (beta chain). Sequencing used immunoSEQ multiplex PCR; TCRdb keeps in-frame clones, though not all of them. The data show 450,000 to 600,000 clones, roughly nine tenths seen once. The CDR3 sequence is 15 residues long. V dropped 7 bases and J dropped 2 bases, with 17 bases sitting between them. Germline CDR1 MNHEY, CDR2 SMNVEV (reference sequence). This sample was included in a study of blood T cell repertoires in COVID-19. Study summary: Sites across the United States, Italy and Spain contributed samples from acute and convalescent COVID-19. PBMCs, B-cell-depleted T cells, or T cells were the source of the cDNA or gDNA that made up the material.

Categorization into cohorts depended on clinical history that participants reported. V usage is TRBV27 and J usage is TRBJ1-1, with D perhaps matching TRBD1 (5 bases). The receptor's source is a woman younger than 30 who had recovered from COVID-19. Sequencing input: PBMCs or T cells enriched from blood (not recorded which). The CDR3 loop reads CASTPSVGGNTEAFF. In DNA, the CDR3 is TGTGCCAGCACCCCTTCCGTGGGGGGTAACACTGAAGCTTTCTTT.